The 32 T cell receptor beta chains reported below all come from one sample, sequenced in a study of identical twins (dated by TCRdb to 2016 to 2017). To prepare the library, 5' RACE was applied. TCRdb shows the sequencer as Illumina HiSeq 2000. TCRdb itself trimmed the public reads at Q25 with fastp, ran MiXCR and retained productive beta chains. Rows matching on CDR3 protein sequence are summarized as one entry with the most common DNA and genes. The sample data list about 240,000 distinct CDR3 sequences, and about 13% of these were observed just once. Of the sample, around 4% is held by the ten largest clones. These data also formed part of another study, on yellow fever vaccine responses in identical twins.

What was sequenced was memory (CD45RO+) T cells sorted from blood. In light of the paper, this sample's cell subset or site label describes: CD45RO+ enriched T cells. The receptors derive from a woman aged 18 to 35 in good health.

J is TRBJ1-1 and V is TRBV2; D is ambiguous. The germline V gene has CDR1 SNHLY and CDR2 FYNNEI. The length of the CDR3 is 13 residues. Trimming removed 6 bases from V and 4 bases from J, with 12 bases in between. The DNA for the CDR3 is TGTGCCAGCAGCGTCGGGAGGAGCACTGAAGCTTTCTTT. Protein product: CASSVGRSTEAFF.

This clonotype has ten or more counts. V and J are TRBV11-3 and TRBJ2-2; tentatively, D is TRBD1 (6 bases). V lost 5 bases and J 4 bases, leaving 14 bases between the germline ends. The germline V gene has CDR1 SGHNT and CDR2 YENEEA. The CDR3 runs 15 residues. Here the CDR3 DNA reads TGTGCCAGCAGCAAAGGGGGAAGTGGCACCGGGGAGCTGTTTTTT. Translated, it gives CASSKGGSGTGELFF.

This clonotype appeared many times. The chain couples TRBV12-3 or TRBV12-4 to TRBJ1-4; the D gene is possibly TRBD1 (5 bases). Trimming left V 1 base short and J 6 bases short, with 6 bases between. The CDR3 has 13 amino acids. The CDR3 sequence is CASSLGGDEKLFF. The CDR3 DNA sequence: TGTGCCAGCAGTTTAGGGGGGGATGAAAAACTGTTTTTT.

This clonotype appeared a few times. The chain recombines TRBV5-1 with TRBJ1-4; no clear D. In germline, CDR1 is SGHRS, CDR2 YFSETQ. The CDR3 consists of 14 residues. The V and J ends lost 4 bases and 11 bases respectively, with 18 bases between them. The CDR3 sequence: CASSRADGSEKLFF. The CDR3 coding sequence is TGCGCCAGCAGCCGGGCGGACGGCTCTGAGAAACTGTTTTTT.

This clonotype occurred a few times. The chain carries TRBV10-1 and TRBJ2-7, with TRBD1 matching 9 bases. Germline V gene data show CDR1 as WNHNN and CDR2 as SYGVQD (reference sequence). The CDR3 extends over 13 amino acids. J was trimmed by 6 bases and V by 4 bases; bases with no gene match: 4. The DNA of the CDR3 is TGCGCCAGCAGTGGGACAGGGGAGGGCGAGCAGTACTTC. Amino acids: CASSGTGEGEQYF.

V and J are TRBV19 and TRBJ2-7; D is undetermined. V lost 4 bases to trimming and J lost 7 bases, with 8 bases between them. The CDR3 extends over 11 amino acids. Germline V gene sequence: CDR1 LNHDA, CDR2 SQIVND (reference sequence). The CDR3 DNA is TGTGCCAGTAGTAACCTAGGGGAGCAGTACTTC. Its protein is CASSNLGEQYF.

The chain couples TRBV7-3 to TRBJ2-5, with D tentatively TRBD1 (6 bases). The CDR3 has 15 amino acids. Looked up from germline, CDR1 is SGHTA and CDR2 is FQGTGA. V was clipped by 5 bases and J by 5 bases, with 18 bases between them. CDR3 region: CASSPRAAGVETQYF. The DNA for the CDR3 is TGTGCCAGCAGCCCGCGGGCTGCAGGGGTTGAGACCCAGTACTTC.

The chain is built from TRBV18 and TRBJ2-3, with TRBD2 matching over 10 bases. The CDR3 covers 14 residues. V gave up 3 bases and J gave up 6 bases; unmatched junction bases: 3. Germline CDR1 and CDR2: KGHSH and LQKENI. The CDR3 loop is CASSPRAGGDTQYF. The DNA for the CDR3 is TGTGCCAGCTCACCCCGAGCGGGGGGGGATACGCAGTATTTT.

This clonotype has more than one count but fewer than ten. This chain joins TRBV12-3 or TRBV12-4 and TRBJ1-2; D is uncertain. V was pared by 2 bases and J by 1 base, with 14 bases between. The CDR3 is made up of 16 amino acids. This CDR3 is CASSLYLSGINYGYTF. The CDR3 DNA is TGTGCCAGCAGTTTATATCTGTCAGGTATTAACTATGGCTACACCTTC.

The sample holds a few counts of this clonotype. This rearrangement joins TRBV6-1 to TRBJ2-2; 8 nucleotides line up with TRBD2. This CDR3 has 16 amino acids. V shed 6 bases, J shed 1 base, and the junction held 7 bases outside the gene matches. Germline V lookup: CDR1 MNHNS, CDR2 SASEGT. CDR3 loop: CASRWNRGGNTGELFF. The DNA of the CDR3 is TGTGCCAGCAGATGGAATCGGGGGGGGAACACCGGGGAGCTGTTTTTT.

The rearrangement links TRBV5-6 to TRBJ2-7; no clear D gene. Germline CDR1 and CDR2: SGHDT and YYEEEE. Trimming stripped 3 bases from V and 6 bases from J, with 13 bases between. This CDR3 contains 13 residues. The CDR3 DNA is TGTGCCAGCAGCTCCACCACGGTGGCCGAGCAGTACTTC. Translated: CASSSTTVAEQYF.

The sample holds a few counts of this clonotype. The V gene is TRBV27, the J gene TRBJ2-1, with D possibly TRBD2 on 5 matching bases. The germline V and J ends were trimmed by 3 bases and 8 bases, with 14 bases remaining between them. The CDR3 length is 14 residues. CDR1 is MNHEY and CDR2 is SMNVEV in the germline V gene (reference sequence). The CDR3 loop is CASSFPGSTYEQFF. DNA for the CDR3: TGTGCCAGCAGTTTTCCTGGGAGTACGTATGAGCAGTTCTTC.

The rearrangement uses TRBV19 and TRBJ2-1; 10 nucleotides agree with TRBD2. The germline CDR1 and CDR2 sequences are LNHDA and SQIVND (reference sequence). The V and J ends lost 3 bases and 5 bases, in that order; junction bases with no gene match: 7. This CDR3 region has 16 residues. CDR3 coding DNA: TGTGCCAGTAGTATCTCGGGACTAGCGAAACACAATGAGCAGTTCTTC. Protein product: CASSISGLAKHNEQFF.

This clonotype was seen at least ten times. V is TRBV29-1 and J is TRBJ2-1; TRBD1 aligns across 10 bases. The germline gives CDR1 SQVTM, CDR2 ANQGSEA. The CDR3 loop spans 13 amino acids. V was pared by 6 bases and J by 10 bases, with 9 bases of the junction left unmatched. The CDR3 DNA follows: TGCAGCGTAGCCCGACAGGGGGCGGGCGAGCAGTTCTTC. Amino acid sequence: CSVARQGAGEQFF.

V is TRBV6-2 or TRBV6-3 and J is TRBJ1-5, with 12 bases lining up with TRBD1. Germline values: CDR1 MNHEY, CDR2 SVGEGT. There are 17 residues in the CDR3. J was trimmed by 2 bases and V by 6 bases; bases with no gene match: 8. Here the CDR3 DNA reads TGTGCCAGCAGCAGGGACAGGGGGCCGGGAGGCAATCAGCCCCAGCATTTT. It translates to CASSRDRGPGGNQPQHF.

This clonotype was recorded many times. The rearrangement uses TRBV12-3 or TRBV12-4 and TRBJ2-3; 13 nucleotides match TRBD2. The CDR3 covers 16 residues. J gave up 5 bases and V 6 bases, and 8 bases lay outside the gene matches. CDR3 residues: CASSPRTSGSRDTQYF. The CDR3 bases are TGTGCCAGCAGCCCTCGGACTAGCGGGAGCCGAGATACGCAGTATTTT.

V is TRBV2 and J is TRBJ2-7; D not certain. V lost 1 base, J lost 6 bases, and 10 bases lay in between. CDR3 length: 13 amino acids. Per germline, CDR1 SNHLY and CDR2 FYNNEI. Written as DNA, the CDR3 is TGTGCCAGCAGTGAAGATTATTGGCGCGAGCAGTACTTC. This codes for CASSEDYWREQYF.

V and J are TRBV13 and TRBJ2-5, with TRBD2 identical over 9 bases. CDR3 length: 15 residues. Germline V gene data show CDR1 as PRHDT and CDR2 as FYEKMQ (reference sequence). This CDR3 is CPQPFLAGIQETQYF. The CDR3 DNA sequence: TGTCCCCAACCTTTCCTAGCGGGGATTCAAGAGACCCAGTACTTC.

The table lists this clonotype with many counts. The chain links TRBV5-1 to TRBJ2-7; D might be TRBD1 (6 bases). CDR1 is SGHRS and CDR2 is YFSETQ in the germline V gene. Trimming shortened V by 2 bases and J by 7 bases, and 13 bases separated the two germline ends. CDR3 length equals 13 residues. CDR3 residues: CASSFAGAREQYF. The CDR3, as DNA: TGCGCCAGCAGCTTTGCAGGGGCCAGGGAGCAGTACTTC. The full variable domain, in which reference TRBV5-1 and TRBJ2-7 provide the parts outside the CDR3, is KAGVTQTPRYLIKTRGQQVTLSCSPISGHRSVSWYQQTPGQGLQFLFEYFSETQRNKGNFPGRFSGRQFSNSRSEMNVSTLELGDSALYLCASSFAGAREQYFGPGTRLTVT.

This chain connects TRBV3-1 to TRBJ2-1; the D gene is possibly TRBD2 (5 bases). The CDR3 spans 13 residues. The V and J ends lost 1 base and 14 bases respectively, with 15 bases between them. Germline V gene lookup returns CDR1 LGHDT and CDR2 YNNKEL (reference sequence). CDR3 region: CASSQVEIGVKFF. CDR3 nucleotide sequence: TGTGCCAGCAGCCAAGTGGAGATCGGGGTTAAGTTCTTC.

This clonotype appeared a few times. V and J are TRBV5-1 and TRBJ2-5, with a tentative D call TRBD2 (6 bases). Per germline, CDR1 SGHRS and CDR2 YFSETQ. There are 14 residues in the CDR3. Trimming pared 4 bases from V and 3 bases from J, leaving 13 bases between. The chain's CDR3 is CASSTEGGKETQYF. In DNA, the CDR3 is TGCGCCAGCAGCACGGAGGGTGGGAAAGAGACCCAGTACTTC.

This clonotype was detected ten times or more. V gene TRBV10-2 combines with J gene TRBJ1-4; weak D call: TRBD1 (6 bases). Trimming took 7 bases from V and 0 from J, leaving 12 bases between them. The CDR3 has 15 amino acids. CDR1 is WSHSY, CDR2 SAAADI, per germline. CDR3 coding DNA: TGCGCCAGCAAGAGAGGACAGTCAACTAATGAAAAACTGTTTTTT. Its protein product is CASKRGQSTNEKLFF.

This clonotype showed up just a few times. This CDR3 reads CASTLTTSSYEQYF. The CDR3 DNA sequence: TGTGCCAGCACCCTAACCACGAGCTCCTACGAGCAGTACTTC. The V gene is TRBV12-3 or TRBV12-4, the J gene TRBJ2-7; D gene uncertain. Trimming removed 7 bases from V and 0 bases from J, with 13 bases in between. The CDR3 is 14 residues long.

This clonotype was counted between two and nine times. This rearrangement joins TRBV7-2 to TRBJ2-3, with D tentatively TRBD1 (5 bases). Trimming left V 1 base short and J 2 bases short, with 7 bases between. The germline V gene has CDR1 SGHTA and CDR2 FQGNSA. This CDR3 region has 14 residues. The CDR3 protein is CASSLGQTTDTQYF. CDR3 in DNA: TGTGCCAGCAGCTTAGGACAGACCACAGATACGCAGTATTTT.

This chain links TRBV25-1 with TRBJ2-2; 11 bases fit TRBD2. CDR1 MGHDK and CDR2 SYGVNS come from the germline V gene. The J segment lost 6 bases and the V segment lost 4 bases, leaving 10 bases of the junction unmatched. This CDR3 comprises 17 residues. In DNA form, the CDR3 reads TGTGCCAGCAGTGGCAGGACTAGCGGGCGAGGTTCCGGGGAGCTGTTTTTT. This codes for CASSGRTSGRGSGELFF.

In its sample, this clonotype was seen many times. The rearrangement joins TRBV28 to TRBJ2-7, with 7 bases fitting TRBD1. The CDR3 extends over 15 amino acids. Germline CDR1 and CDR2: MDHEN and SYDVKM. The V and J ends lost 2 bases and 2 bases, in that order; junction bases with no gene match: 6. The chain's CDR3 is CASSLARDRAYEQYF. The CDR3 nucleotides read TGTGCCAGCAGTTTAGCCCGGGACAGAGCCTACGAGCAGTACTTC.

This rearrangement joins TRBV6-4 to TRBJ2-1, with 9 bases identical to TRBD2. The ends lost 5 bases at V and 5 bases at J; junction bases unmatched: 4. From germline, CDR1 is MRHNA and CDR2 SNTAGT. This CDR3 contains 14 residues. CDR3 amino acids: CASSFAGGNNEQFF. The CDR3 coding sequence is TGTGCCAGCAGTTTTGCGGGGGGGAACAATGAGCAGTTCTTC.

This clonotype has ten or more counts. The chain carries TRBV5-1 and TRBJ2-1; 9 bases fit TRBD2. V shed 9 bases, J shed 5 bases, and the junction held 9 bases outside the gene matches. Germline V CDR1 and CDR2: SGHRS, YFSETQ. This CDR3 spans 14 amino acids. The DNA for the CDR3 is TGCGCCACCACGAGATCTAGCGGGGACAATGAGCAGTTCTTC. Translation gives CATTRSSGDNEQFF.

In its sample, this clonotype was seen many times. The rearrangement joins TRBV5-1 to TRBJ2-5; D may be TRBD1 (5 bases). Trimming cost V 2 bases and J 0 bases, with 11 bases left between them. Germline V gene lookup returns CDR1 SGHRS and CDR2 YFSETQ. The CDR3 is 15 amino acids. The CDR3 DNA reads as TGCGCCAGCAGCTTCCAGGGCAGCTACCAAGAGACCCAGTACTTC. This codes for CASSFQGSYQETQYF. Variable domain in full (rest from reference TRBV5-1 and TRBJ2-5): KAGVTQTPRYLIKTRGQQVTLSCSPISGHRSVSWYQQTPGQGLQFLFEYFSETQRNKGNFPGRFSGRQFSNSRSEMNVSTLELGDSALYLCASSFQGSYQETQYFGPGTRLLVL.

This CDR3 is CASSLQAGTGKETQYF. CDR3 nucleotides: TGTGCCAGCAGCTTACAGGCCGGGACAGGGAAAGAGACCCAGTACTTC. V is TRBV7-9 and J is TRBJ2-5; the match to TRBD1 covers 9 bases. Germline assignment: CDR1 SEHNR and CDR2 FQNEAQ (reference sequence). CDR3 length equals 16 residues. Unmatched junction bases numbered 7, after V lost 2 bases and J lost 3 bases.

This clonotype appeared a few times. The V call is TRBV7-2, the J call TRBJ2-3; 8 positions agree with TRBD1. The CDR3 runs to 16 residues. Germline trimming cut 0 bases from V and 8 bases from J; bases unmatched to any gene: 10. Per the germline V gene, CDR1 is SGHTA and CDR2 is FQGNSA. The CDR3 protein is CASSLAGTGGGVTQYF. The CDR3 DNA reads TGTGCCAGCAGCTTAGCAGGGACAGGTGGTGGGGTTACGCAGTATTTT. Drawing the rest from reference TRBV7-2 and TRBJ2-3, the complete variable domain is GAGVSQSPSNKVTEKGKDVELRCDPISGHTALYWYRQSLGQGLEFLIYFQGNSAPDKSGLPSDRFSAERTGGSVSTLTIQRTQQEDSAVYLCASSLAGTGGGVTQYFGPGTRLTVL.

This clonotype showed up just a few times. This chain uses TRBV15 with TRBJ2-3; D possibly corresponds to TRBD2 (6 bases). V lost 0 bases and J 5 bases, leaving 15 bases between the germline ends. The CDR3 has 16 amino acids. The germline CDR1 and CDR2 sequences are LNHNV and YYDKDF (reference sequence). CDR3 loop: CATSRDSGRTGDTQYF. For the CDR3, the DNA is TGTGCCACCAGCAGAGATAGCGGTCGGACGGGAGATACGCAGTATTTT.